The clone carrying this T cell receptor beta chain has only a few counts. Germline V gene lookup returns CDR1 SGHKS and CDR2 YYEKEE (reference sequence). The V gene lost 0 bases and the J gene lost 2 bases, with 6 bases spanning the gap. The CDR3 length is 14 residues. The data originate from a study of blood T cell repertoires in COVID-19. TCRdb's copy holds only in-frame clones and misses some; the assay was immunoSEQ multiplex PCR. This repertoire shows around 140,000 clones, approximately 88% found once; its top ten account for 17%. The origin of this receptor is an elderly woman with acute or convalescent COVID-19. Sequencing was performed on peripheral blood. The chain employs TRBV5-5 and TRBJ1-3; D uncertain. The CDR3 here is CASSLVAAGNTIYF. In DNA, the CDR3 is TGTGCCAGCAGCTTGGTGGCAGCTGGAAACACCATATATTTT.